A selection of T cell receptor beta chains follows, all from one sample in a study of T-cell memory formation after mild COVID-19. Each CDR3 protein is one row after TCRdb ran MiXCR on the 5' RACE reads. The repertoire has 250,000 to 300,000 distinct CDR3 sequences, 15% to 20% of them found once; the top ten carry under 30%. Sequenced material: PBMCs or a T cell subset sorted from them (not recorded which). The receptor source for this set is a man younger than 35 who had mild COVID-19 (a few samples of this study predate the infection). Cell type and time point are not known. CDR3s include the opening cysteine and the closing phenylalanine or tryptophan. D genes are given only for firm matches. The size of a clone is reported for some rows only, either as once, few or many, or as a class for expanded clones.

d_call,clone_size,j_call,v_call,cdr3_nt,cdr3_aa
-,-,TRBJ1-2,TRBV29-1,TGCAGCGTTGAAGATCAAAACTATGGCTACACCTTC,CSVEDQNYGYTF
-,-,TRBJ2-7,TRBV2,TGTGCCAGCAGTCGAGAACAGGACTACTACGAGCAGTACTTC,CASSREQDYYEQYF
TRBD2,-,TRBJ2-1,TRBV7-6,TGTGCCAGCAGCTCGCTCCGGGGGGACGCCTACAATGAGCAGTTCTTC,CASSSLRGDAYNEQFF
-,-,TRBJ1-6,TRBV9,TGTGCCAGCAGCGTCGACGGCGGTAGTCAGACACCCCTCCACTTT,CASSVDGGSQTPLHF
-,-,TRBJ1-1,TRBV5-1,TGCGCCAGCAGCTTTCATGGGAACACTGAAGCTTTCTTT,CASSFHGNTEAFF
TRBD1,few,TRBJ2-5,TRBV6-2/TRBV6-3,TGTGCCAGCAGTTACAGGGGAGGACAGGGAAAGCGAGAGACCCAGTACTTC,CASSYRGGQGKRETQYF
-,-,TRBJ2-7,TRBV27,TGTGCCAGCAGTGTCAGTCCGGGACTGTCCCCCTACGAGCAGTACTTC,CASSVSPGLSPYEQYF
-,-,TRBJ1-1,TRBV27,TGTGCCAGCAGCCCCGAGGCCGAAGCTTTCTTT,CASSPEAEAFF
TRBD2,-,TRBJ2-3,TRBV7-4,TGTGCCAGCAGCTTAGCTAGCGGGGGGGCCAGATCTCGGGATACGCAGTATTTT,CASSLASGGARSRDTQYF
TRBD1,few,TRBJ1-5,TRBV5-1,TGCGCCAGCAGCGAACAGGGGAATAGCAATCAGCCCCAGCATTTT,CASSEQGNSNQPQHF
-,few,TRBJ2-5,TRBV7-2,TGTGCCAGCAGCCCTACAGTCAGGGAAGAGACCCAGTACTTC,CASSPTVREETQYF
TRBD1,-,TRBJ2-7,TRBV29-1,TGCAGCGTTGGGCGTCGGACAGGGGTGAACGAGCAGTACTTC,CSVGRRTGVNEQYF
TRBD1,-,TRBJ2-7,TRBV7-6,TGTGCCAGCAGCTTCGAGACAGGGCCCTTCTCCTACGAGCAGTACTTC,CASSFETGPFSYEQYF
-,-,TRBJ2-5,TRBV29-1,TGCAGCGTTGATTTCGGCGAGACCCAGTACTTC,CSVDFGETQYF
-,-,TRBJ2-7,TRBV19,TGTGCCAGTGGCGGGACAGAGGGCGACGAGCAGTACTTC,CASGGTEGDEQYF
-,many,TRBJ2-3,TRBV5-1,TGTGCCAGCAGCCCCTCGGGTAGCACAGATACGCAGTATTTT,CASSPSGSTDTQYF
-,-,TRBJ1-5,TRBV14,TGTGCCAGCAGGCTACACGCCGGGCCAGAGAATCAGTATAGCAATCAGCCCCAGCATTTT,CASRLHAGPENQYSNQPQHF
-,few,TRBJ2-7,TRBV20-1,TGCAGTGCTAGTCAACAGCGTTCGAGCTCCTACGAGCAGTACTTC,CSASQQRSSSYEQYF
TRBD2,-,TRBJ2-3,TRBV19,TGTGCCAGTAGTGTCCTGGGACTAGCGGCCCCAGATACGCAGTATTTT,CASSVLGLAAPDTQYF
-,once,TRBJ2-1,TRBV30,TGTGCCTGGAGTGTACTGGCGGGGAATAAGTTCTTC,CAWSVLAGNKFF
TRBD1,few,TRBJ1-2,TRBV4-1,TGCGCCAGCAGCCAGACCGCCGGGACAGGGCGACTGTATGGCTACACCTTC,CASSQTAGTGRLYGYTF
TRBD1,many,TRBJ2-2,TRBV28,TGTGCCAGCAGGCCGGGACAGGGGCCCGGGGAGCTGTTTTTT,CASRPGQGPGELFF
-,few,TRBJ1-1,TRBV18,TGTGCCAGCTCACCTCCCCAGGCCCGTAGCACTGAAGCTTTCTTT,CASSPPQARSTEAFF
-,few,TRBJ2-3,TRBV5-1,TGCGCCAGCAGCTTGATGGGGGGCGCAGATACGCAGTATTTT,CASSLMGGADTQYF
-,-,TRBJ1-6,TRBV6-5,TGTGCCAGCAGTTACGGGCAGGGAGGTTCACCCCTCCACTTT,CASSYGQGGSPLHF
TRBD1,few,TRBJ2-5,TRBV5-4,TGTGCCAGCAGCTTGGGGTCGACAGGGTGGAGAGAGACCCAGTACTTC,CASSLGSTGWRETQYF
-,few,TRBJ1-1,TRBV4-2,TGTGCCAGCAGCCAAGCTCTGTTTTTGAACACTGAAGCTTTCTTT,CASSQALFLNTEAFF